Sequencing of this TCR beta chain was carried out in a study of blood T cell repertoires in COVID-19. The wider study: Collection of acute and convalescent COVID-19 samples took place in the United States, Italy and Spain. The analysed material was cDNA or gDNA that came from T cells, B-cell-depleted T cells, or PBMCs.

Germline V gives CDR1 MDHEN, CDR2 SYDVKM. V gave up 7 bases and J gave up 1 base, with 7 bases separating them. The CDR3 extends over 12 amino acids. Authors' methods: How many nucleated cells were present was estimated from reference gene primer amplification. The assay was immunoSEQ multiplex PCR, and TCRdb's table has in-frame clones only and misses some. For V, J and clone size, that table is used; D and trimming come from the DNA. The top ten hold about a sixth of the sample, which has 120,000 or so clones, 65% to 85% seen once. Seattle patients were enrolled while actively infected and followed longitudinally.

This sequence joins TRBV28 and TRBJ1-1, with D unresolved. The specimen was peripheral blood. The TCR comes from a man in his thirties or forties with COVID-19, enrolled during active disease. This CDR3 is CASTSWNTEAFF. The CDR3 bases are TGTGCCAGCACTTCCTGGAACACTGAAGCTTTCTTT.